This T cell receptor (beta chain) was sequenced in a study of T cells after yellow fever vaccination (dated by TCRdb to between 2019 and 2020). Some background on the complete study: The SMART-Seq v4 Ultra Low Input RNA kit was used to prepare libraries from fractions with low cell numbers. The cohort comprised two healthy male donors, one aged 18 to 30 and one aged 30 to 40 years. Bulk TCR alpha and beta repertoires were sequenced longitudinally to track T-cell clones before and after primary and booster YFV17D yellow fever vaccination. Blood was drawn at multiple timepoints before and after primary and secondary immunization, with bulk PBMC replicates and cell subsets isolated.

Per the publication, the treatment or condition label means: live attenuated yellow fever vaccine strain. At each blood-draw timepoint, two biological replicates of bulk PBMCs were collected. A standard Ficoll-Paque protocol was used to isolate PBMCs from peripheral blood. TriZol was used to extract RNA from bulk PBMCs, CD4 and CD8 fractions, and dextramer-positive and dextramer-negative fractions. What the research found in general, with its limitations: A small fraction of clonotypes showed up in both the CD4 and CD8 compartments, probably as a result of convergent recombination. After the booster, most of the clones that had expanded following primary vaccination were detected again (approximately 96% of CD4 and around nine tenths of CD8), which suggests that memory was broadly maintained. Only two donors were included in the study, so the extent to which the findings can be generalized is limited. The secondary T-cell response was found to be weaker but faster than the primary response, with a peak reached on day 5 rather than on day 15. Because abundant contaminating clonotypes from the bulk population could be contained in FACS-sorted repertoires, computational filtering was required.

TCR cDNA was made using 5'RACE template switching, a step that added a universal primer site and unique molecular identifiers. Priming for cDNA synthesis came from both the TCR alpha and TCR beta constant segments. Library amplification used two PCR steps, and the second PCR step added sample barcodes and sequencing adapters. Libraries were sequenced on Illumina HiSeq 2500 (2x100 bp) or NovaSeq (2x150 bp). The authors' pipeline ran thus. Demultiplexing of reads and collapsing into UMI consensus sequences were performed with MIGEC, and V(D)J alignment was carried out with MiXCR. Vaccine-responding clonotypes were defined with edgeR using replicate PBMC samples, requiring FDR below 0.01 and a log2 fold change above 5 up to day 15. Each bulk clonotype was labeled CD4 or CD8 based on which sequenced repertoire, CD4 or CD8, contained the clonotype at higher abundance. The public reads were run again by TCRdb, first through fastp at Q25 and then through MiXCR, and only productive beta chains were kept. One record per CDR3 amino acid sequence lists the most common genes and DNA. These V and J calls derive from TCRdb rather than the authors' analysis. The sample table holds approximately 580,000 distinct CDR3 sequences, of which approximately 16% were seen once. The ten most abundant clones make up about 18% of the sample.

The CDR3 starts with the cysteine, ends with the phenylalanine, and has 16 residues. The retained sequence is limited to the CDR3, 48 bases, with the frame set at the first base. V drops 8 bases and J drops 0 bases, leaving 14 bases in between. This clonotype was picked up a small number of times. Its antigen is currently not known. Base-call qualities are not available, and no considerably larger clone is one nucleotide away. This sequence uses TRBV12-3 or TRBV12-4 and TRBJ2-6, with the D assignment possibly TRBD1 or TRBD2, given 5 matching bases for each. The TCR sequence derives from a man younger than 35 who received the YFV17D yellow fever vaccine. Sequenced here: PBMCs, sampled around 5 days after the first yellow fever vaccination. CDR3 protein: CASSRGSTSGANVLTF. The DNA sequence reads TGTGCCAGCTCCCGGGGCTCCACCTCTGGGGCCAACGTCCTGACTTTC.